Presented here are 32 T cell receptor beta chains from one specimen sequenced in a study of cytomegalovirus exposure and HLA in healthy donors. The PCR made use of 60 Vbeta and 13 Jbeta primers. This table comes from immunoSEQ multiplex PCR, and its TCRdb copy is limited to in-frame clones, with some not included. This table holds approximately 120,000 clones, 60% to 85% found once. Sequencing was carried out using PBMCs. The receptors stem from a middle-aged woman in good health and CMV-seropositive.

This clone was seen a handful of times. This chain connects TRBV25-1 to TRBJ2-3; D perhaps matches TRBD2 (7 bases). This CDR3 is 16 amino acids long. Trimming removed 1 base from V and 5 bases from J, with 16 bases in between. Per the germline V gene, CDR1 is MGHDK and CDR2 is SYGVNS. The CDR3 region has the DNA TGTGCCAGCAGTGAATTAGGGGGGGGGCCGGGAGATACGCAGTATTTT. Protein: CASSELGGGPGDTQYF.

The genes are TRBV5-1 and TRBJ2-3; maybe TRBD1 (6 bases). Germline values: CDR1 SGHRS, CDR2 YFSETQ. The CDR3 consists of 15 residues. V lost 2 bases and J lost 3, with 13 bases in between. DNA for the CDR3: TGCGCCAGCAGCTTAAGCGGTGGGACAACAGATACGCAGTATTTT. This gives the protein CASSLSGGTTDTQYF.

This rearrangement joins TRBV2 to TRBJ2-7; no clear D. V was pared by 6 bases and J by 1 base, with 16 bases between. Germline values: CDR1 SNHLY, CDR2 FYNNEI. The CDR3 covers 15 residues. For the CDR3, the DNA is TGTGCCAGCAGATTTAATTTGGGCGTTTCCTACGAGCAGTACTTC. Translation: CASRFNLGVSYEQYF.

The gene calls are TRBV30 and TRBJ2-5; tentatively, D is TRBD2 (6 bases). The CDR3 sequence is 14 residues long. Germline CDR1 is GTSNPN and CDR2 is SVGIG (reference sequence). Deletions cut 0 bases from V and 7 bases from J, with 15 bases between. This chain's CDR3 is CAWSVTAGRGTQYF. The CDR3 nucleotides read TGTGCCTGGAGTGTAACGGCGGGGCGGGGGACCCAGTACTTC.

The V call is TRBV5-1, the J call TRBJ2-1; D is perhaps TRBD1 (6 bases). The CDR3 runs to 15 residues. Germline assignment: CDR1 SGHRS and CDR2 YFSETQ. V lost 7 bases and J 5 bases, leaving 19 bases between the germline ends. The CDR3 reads CASGTGQLRDNEQFF. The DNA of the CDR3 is TGCGCCAGCGGGACGGGACAACTCCGAGACAATGAGCAGTTCTTC.

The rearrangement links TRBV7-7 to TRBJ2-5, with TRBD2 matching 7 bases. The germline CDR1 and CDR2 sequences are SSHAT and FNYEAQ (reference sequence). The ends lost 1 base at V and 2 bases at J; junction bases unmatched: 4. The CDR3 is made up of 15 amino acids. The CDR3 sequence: CASSLGRLAQETQYF. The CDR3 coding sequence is TGTGCCAGCAGCTTAGGGCGACTAGCTCAAGAGACCCAGTACTTC.

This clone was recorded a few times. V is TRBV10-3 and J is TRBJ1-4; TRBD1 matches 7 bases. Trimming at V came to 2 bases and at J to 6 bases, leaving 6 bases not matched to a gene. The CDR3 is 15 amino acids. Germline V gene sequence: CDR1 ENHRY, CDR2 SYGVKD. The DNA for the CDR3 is TGTGCCATCAGTGAGATGGGGCAGGGGGATGAAAAACTGTTTTTT. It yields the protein CAISEMGQGDEKLFF.

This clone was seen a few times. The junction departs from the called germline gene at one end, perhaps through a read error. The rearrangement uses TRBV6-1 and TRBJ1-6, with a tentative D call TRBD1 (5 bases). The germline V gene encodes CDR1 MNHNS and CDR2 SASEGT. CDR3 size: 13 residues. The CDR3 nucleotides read TGTGCCAGCAGTGAATGGCAGGGTAAGGGCCAAAACTTT. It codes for CASSEWQGKGQNF.

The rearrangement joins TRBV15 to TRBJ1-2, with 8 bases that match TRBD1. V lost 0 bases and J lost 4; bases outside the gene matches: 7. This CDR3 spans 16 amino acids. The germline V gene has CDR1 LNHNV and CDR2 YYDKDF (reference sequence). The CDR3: CATSRDQTGALYGYTF. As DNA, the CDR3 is TGTGCCACCAGCAGAGACCAGACAGGGGCCCTCTATGGCTACACCTTC.

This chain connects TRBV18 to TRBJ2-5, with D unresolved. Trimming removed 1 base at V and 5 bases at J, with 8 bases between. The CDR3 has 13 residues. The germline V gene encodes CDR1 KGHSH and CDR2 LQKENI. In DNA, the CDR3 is TGTGCCAGCTCACCACAAAACGCGGAGACCCAGTACTTC. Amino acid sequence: CASSPQNAETQYF.

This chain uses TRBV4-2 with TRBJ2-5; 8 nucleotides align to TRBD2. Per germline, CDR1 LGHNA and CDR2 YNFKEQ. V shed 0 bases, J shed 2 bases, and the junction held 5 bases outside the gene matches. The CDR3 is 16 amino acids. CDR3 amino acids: CASSQERVAGQETQYF. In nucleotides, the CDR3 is TGTGCCAGCAGCCAAGAAAGGGTAGCGGGGCAAGAGACCCAGTACTTC.

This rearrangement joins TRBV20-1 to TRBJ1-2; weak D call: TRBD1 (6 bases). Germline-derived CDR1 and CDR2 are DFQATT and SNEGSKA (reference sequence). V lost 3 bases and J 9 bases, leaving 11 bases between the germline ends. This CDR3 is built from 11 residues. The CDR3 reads CSASVRGSYTF. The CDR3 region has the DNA TGCAGTGCTAGCGTCAGGGGCAGCTACACCTTC.

The CDR3 coding sequence is TGTGCCTGGAGTGGGCAGGGTGGTGAAAAACTGTTTTTT. It codes for CAWSGQGGEKLFF. The V call is TRBV30, the J call TRBJ1-4; D possibly corresponds to TRBD1 (5 bases). V shed 1 base and J shed 7 bases, with 10 bases lying between them. Germline CDR1 reads GTSNPN; CDR2 reads SVGIG (reference sequence). The CDR3 runs 13 residues.

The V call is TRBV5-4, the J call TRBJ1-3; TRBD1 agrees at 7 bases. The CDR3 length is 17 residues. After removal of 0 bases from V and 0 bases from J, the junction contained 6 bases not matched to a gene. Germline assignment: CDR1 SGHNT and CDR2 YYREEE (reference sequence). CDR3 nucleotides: TGTGCCAGCAGCTTGGAAGCAGGGGGTGGCTCTGGAAACACCATATATTTT. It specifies CASSLEAGGGSGNTIYF.

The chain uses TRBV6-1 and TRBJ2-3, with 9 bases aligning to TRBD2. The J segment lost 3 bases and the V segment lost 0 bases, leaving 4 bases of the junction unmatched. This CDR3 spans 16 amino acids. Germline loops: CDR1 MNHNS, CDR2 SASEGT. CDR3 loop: CASSEALAGVTDTQYF. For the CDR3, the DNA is TGTGCCAGCAGTGAAGCATTAGCGGGGGTTACAGATACGCAGTATTTT.

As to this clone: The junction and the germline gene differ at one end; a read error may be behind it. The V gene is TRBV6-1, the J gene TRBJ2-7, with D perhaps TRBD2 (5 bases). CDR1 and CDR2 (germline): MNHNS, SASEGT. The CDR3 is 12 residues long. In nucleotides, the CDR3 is TGTGCCAGCAGTGAAGCGCAGCGAAGTCGGGGCTTC. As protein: CASSEAQRSRGF.

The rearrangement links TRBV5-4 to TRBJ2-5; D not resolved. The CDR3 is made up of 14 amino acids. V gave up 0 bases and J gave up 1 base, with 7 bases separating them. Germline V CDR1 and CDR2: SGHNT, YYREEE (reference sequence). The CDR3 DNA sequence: TGTGCCAGCAGCTTGGGGCCCAGCCAAGAGACCCAGTACTTC. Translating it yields CASSLGPSQETQYF.

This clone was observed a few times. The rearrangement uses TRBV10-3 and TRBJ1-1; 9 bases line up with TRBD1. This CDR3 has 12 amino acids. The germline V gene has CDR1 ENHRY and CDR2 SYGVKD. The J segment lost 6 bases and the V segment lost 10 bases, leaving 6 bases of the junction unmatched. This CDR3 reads CATRDRDSEAFF. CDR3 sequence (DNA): TGTGCCACCCGGGACAGGGACTCTGAAGCTTTCTTT.

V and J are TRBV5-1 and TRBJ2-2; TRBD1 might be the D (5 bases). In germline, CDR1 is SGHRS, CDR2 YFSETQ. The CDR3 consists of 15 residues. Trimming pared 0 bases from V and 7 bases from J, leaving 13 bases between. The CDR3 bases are TGCGCCAGCAGCTTGGGGACAACCGGCCACGGGGAGCTGTTTTTT. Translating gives CASSLGTTGHGELFF.

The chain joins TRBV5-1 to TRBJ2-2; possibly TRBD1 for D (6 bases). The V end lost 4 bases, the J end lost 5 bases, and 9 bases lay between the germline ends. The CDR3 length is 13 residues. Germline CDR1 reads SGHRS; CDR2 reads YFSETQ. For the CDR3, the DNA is TGCGCCAGCAGCCCGGGACAAACCGGGGAGCTGTTTTTT. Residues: CASSPGQTGELFF.

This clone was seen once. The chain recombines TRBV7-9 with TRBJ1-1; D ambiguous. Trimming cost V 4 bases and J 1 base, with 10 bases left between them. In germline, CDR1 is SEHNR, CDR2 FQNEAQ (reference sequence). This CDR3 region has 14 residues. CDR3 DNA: TGTGCCAGCAGCTACGCGCGGGGGAACACTGAAGCTTTCTTT. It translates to CASSYARGNTEAFF.

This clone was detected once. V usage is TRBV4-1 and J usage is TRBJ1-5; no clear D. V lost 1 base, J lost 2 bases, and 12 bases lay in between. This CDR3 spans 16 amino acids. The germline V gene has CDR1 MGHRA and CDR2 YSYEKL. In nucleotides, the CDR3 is TGCGCCAGCAGCCAAGCCCCCGGAGGAGGCAATCAGCCCCAGCATTTT. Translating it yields CASSQAPGGGNQPQHF.

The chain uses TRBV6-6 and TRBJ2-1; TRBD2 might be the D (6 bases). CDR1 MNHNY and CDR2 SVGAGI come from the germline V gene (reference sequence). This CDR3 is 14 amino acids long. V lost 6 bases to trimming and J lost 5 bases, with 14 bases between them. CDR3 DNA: TGTGCCAGCAGCCCCACGCGGGGCCACAATGAGCAGTTCTTC. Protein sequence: CASSPTRGHNEQFF.

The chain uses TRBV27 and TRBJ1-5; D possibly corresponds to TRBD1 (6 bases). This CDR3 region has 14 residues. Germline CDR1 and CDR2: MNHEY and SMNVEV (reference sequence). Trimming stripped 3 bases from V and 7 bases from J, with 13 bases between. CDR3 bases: TGTGCCAGCAGTTTCCAACAGGGATCGCAGCCCCAGCATTTT. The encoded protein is CASSFQQGSQPQHF.

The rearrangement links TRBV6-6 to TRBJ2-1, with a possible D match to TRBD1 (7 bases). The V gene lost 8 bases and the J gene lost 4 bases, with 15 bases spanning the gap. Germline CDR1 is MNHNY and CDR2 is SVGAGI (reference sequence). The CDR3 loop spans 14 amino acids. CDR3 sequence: CASVRGANYNEQFF. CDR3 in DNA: TGTGCCAGCGTCAGGGGGGCCAATTACAATGAGCAGTTCTTC.

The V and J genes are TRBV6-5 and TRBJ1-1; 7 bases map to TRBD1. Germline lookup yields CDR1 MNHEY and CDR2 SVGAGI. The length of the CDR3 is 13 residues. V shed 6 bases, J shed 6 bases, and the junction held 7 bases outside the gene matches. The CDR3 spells CASSQRQGAEAFF. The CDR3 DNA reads TGTGCCAGCAGCCAAAGACAGGGCGCTGAAGCTTTCTTT.

CDR3 in DNA: TGTGCCAGCTCACCACCCCAGGGTGAGACTTTCTTT. It encodes CASSPPQGETFF. The rearrangement links TRBV18 to TRBJ1-1; a weak D match, TRBD1 (5 bases). In germline, CDR1 is KGHSH, CDR2 LQKENI. The CDR3 is 12 amino acids. The ends were cut back, 0 bases at V and 12 bases at J, with 11 bases in the middle.

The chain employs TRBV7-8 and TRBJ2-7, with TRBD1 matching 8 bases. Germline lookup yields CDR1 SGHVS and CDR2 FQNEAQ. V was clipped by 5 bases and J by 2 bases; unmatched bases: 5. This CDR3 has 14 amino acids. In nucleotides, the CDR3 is TGTGCCAGCAGCATCGGACAGGGCGCCTACGAGCAGTACTTC. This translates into CASSIGQGAYEQYF.

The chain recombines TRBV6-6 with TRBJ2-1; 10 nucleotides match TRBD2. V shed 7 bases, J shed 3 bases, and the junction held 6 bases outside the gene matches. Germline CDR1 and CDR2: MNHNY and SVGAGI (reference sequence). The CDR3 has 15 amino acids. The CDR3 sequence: CASTPKRGGYNEQFF. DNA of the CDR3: TGTGCCAGCACCCCTAAGCGGGGGGGCTACAATGAGCAGTTCTTC.

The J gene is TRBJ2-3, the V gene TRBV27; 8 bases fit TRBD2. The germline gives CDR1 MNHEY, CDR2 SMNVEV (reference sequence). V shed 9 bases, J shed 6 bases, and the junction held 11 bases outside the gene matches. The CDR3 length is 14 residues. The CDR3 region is CASWTSLSGDTQYF. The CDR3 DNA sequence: TGTGCCAGTTGGACTAGCCTAAGCGGGGATACGCAGTATTTT.

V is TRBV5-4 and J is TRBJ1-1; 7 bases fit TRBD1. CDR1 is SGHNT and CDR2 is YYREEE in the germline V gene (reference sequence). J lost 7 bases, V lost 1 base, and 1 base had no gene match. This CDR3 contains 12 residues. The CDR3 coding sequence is TGTGCCAGCAGCTTGTCAGGGGGTGAAGCTTTCTTT. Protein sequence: CASSLSGGEAFF.

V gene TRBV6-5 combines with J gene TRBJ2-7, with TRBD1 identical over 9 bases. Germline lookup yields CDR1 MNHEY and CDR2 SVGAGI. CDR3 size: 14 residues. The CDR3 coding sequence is TGTGGAACTGCCAGGACAGGGGCTTTCGACGAGCAGTACTTC. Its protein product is CGTARTGAFDEQYF.